This T cell receptor beta chain was documented in a study of blood T cell repertoires in COVID-19. At the level of the study: T cells, B-cell-depleted T cells, or PBMCs supplied cDNA or gDNA.

The length of the CDR3 is 16 residues. CDR1 and CDR2 (germline): SGHTA, FQGNSA. Trimming removed 4 bases from V and 5 bases from J, with 15 bases in between. Method: immunoSEQ multiplex PCR; TCRdb's copy keeps in-frame clones and lacks some. Of more than 110,000 clones in the sample, 80% to 85% were seen once. The genes are TRBV7-2 and TRBJ1-6; possible D gene TRBD1, 6 bases. The sequencing sample was made of peripheral blood. The sequence was collected from an older woman with acute or convalescent COVID-19. The CDR3 here is CASSWASGTNNSPLHF. DNA of the CDR3: TGTGCCAGCAGCTGGGCCTCCGGGACAAATAATTCACCCCTCCACTTT.